This T cell receptor (beta chain) was retrieved from a study of blood T cell repertoires in COVID-19. Study-level background: COVID-19 samples from acute and convalescent phases originated in the United States, Italy and Spain. Sources were T cells, B-cell-depleted T cells, or PBMCs; the material itself was cDNA or gDNA.

Original processing notes: Amplification from reference gene primers served as the basis for estimated nucleated cell counts. Data came from immunoSEQ multiplex PCR; TCRdb stores just in-frame clones and leaves some out. The V and J calls and clone size are taken from that table; D and trimming were inferred from the DNA. The sample holds around 200,000 clones; around nine tenths are singletons and the top ten take around 3.5%. Per the germline V gene, CDR1 is KGHSH and CDR2 is LQKENI. There are 15 residues in the CDR3. The V and J ends lost 7 bases and 2 bases respectively, with 17 bases between them.

The TCR sequence derives from a man younger than 35 with active or convalescent COVID-19. The specimen was peripheral blood. This chain uses TRBV18 with TRBJ1-1, with D possibly being TRBD1 (6 bases). CDR3 loop: CASLETTGSNTEAFF. The CDR3 DNA follows: TGTGCCAGCTTAGAAACCACAGGGTCTAACACTGAAGCTTTCTTT.